One and the same sample provided the 18 T cell receptor beta chains below, sequenced in a study of blood T cell repertoires in COVID-19. Sequenced by immunoSEQ multiplex PCR; TCRdb stores in-frame clones only, minus some. The sample includes about 170,000 clones, about four fifths of them seen just once. Sequences were obtained from peripheral blood. The source of these receptors is a man in his sixties or seventies with active or convalescent COVID-19.

This chain connects TRBV4-1 to TRBJ2-1, with TRBD1 identical over 10 bases. The CDR3 loop spans 16 amino acids. Germline lookup yields CDR1 MGHRA and CDR2 YSYEKL. V lost 0 bases, J lost 6 bases, and 5 bases stayed unmatched. The CDR3 sequence is CASSQDGTGVSNEQFF. The DNA of the CDR3 is TGCGCCAGCAGCCAAGACGGGACAGGGGTTTCCAATGAGCAGTTCTTC.

This clone was detected only once. The J gene is TRBJ2-1, the V gene TRBV18, with 8 bases lining up with TRBD1. The length of the CDR3 is 15 residues. V shed 0 bases, J shed 4 bases, and the junction held 2 bases outside the gene matches. Looked up from germline, CDR1 is KGHSH and CDR2 is LQKENI. DNA for the CDR3: TGTGCCAGCTCACCACCGGGACAGGTTTACAATGAGCAGTTCTTC. Translation: CASSPPGQVYNEQFF.

Here the CDR3 reads CASSPDNPSGSFSDTQYF. DNA of the CDR3: TGCGCCAGCAGCCCTGACAATCCAAGCGGGAGTTTTTCAGATACGCAGTATTTT. This chain links TRBV4-3 with TRBJ2-3, with 8 bases matching TRBD2. CDR3 length: 18 amino acids. In germline, CDR1 is LGHNA, CDR2 YSLEER. After removal of 4 bases from V and 4 bases from J, the junction contained 16 bases not matched to a gene.

This chain links TRBV7-9 with TRBJ2-7; D gene unclear. Trimming removed 2 bases from V and 3 bases from J, with 2 bases in between. Germline assignment: CDR1 SEHNR and CDR2 FQNEAQ (reference sequence). This CDR3 contains 11 residues. Written as DNA, the CDR3 is TGTGCCAGCAGCTTATACTACGAGCAGTACTTC. It specifies CASSLYYEQYF. The full variable domain, in which reference TRBV7-9 and TRBJ2-7 provide the parts outside the CDR3, is DTGVSQNPRHKITKRGQNVTFRCDPISEHNRLYWYRQTLGQGPEFLTYFQNEAQLEKSRLLSDRFSAERPKGSFSTLEIQRTEQGDSAMYLCASSLYYEQYFGPGTRLTVT.

V usage is TRBV5-1 and J usage is TRBJ1-2; 8 bases line up with TRBD1. The CDR3 extends over 14 amino acids. V shed 4 bases and J 4 bases; nucleotides not matched to a gene: 6. Germline loops: CDR1 SGHRS, CDR2 YFSETQ. DNA for the CDR3: TGCGCCAGCAGCCCTGGACAGGGTCTCTATGGCTACACCTTC. Translated, it gives CASSPGQGLYGYTF.

This clone was detected once. The CDR3 region is CASSIQSTSGPTNEQFF. The DNA of the CDR3 is TGTGCCAGTAGTATACAGTCGACTAGCGGCCCCACAAATGAGCAGTTCTTC. The rearrangement links TRBV19 to TRBJ2-1, with TRBD2 matching over 9 bases. The V gene end was trimmed by 2 bases and the J gene end by 7 bases; junction bases not matched to a gene: 12. The CDR3 extends over 17 amino acids. The germline V gene encodes CDR1 LNHDA and CDR2 SQIVND (reference sequence).

The chain recombines TRBV30 with TRBJ1-1; 7 bases are a match to TRBD1. The CDR3 sequence is 15 residues long. With V trimmed by 6 bases and J by 1 base, 11 bases remained unmatched. CDR1 is GTSNPN, CDR2 SVGIG, per germline (reference sequence). Here the CDR3 reads CACKQGLIRNTEAFF. The CDR3 DNA reads TGTGCCTGTAAACAGGGGCTAATACGGAACACTGAAGCTTTCTTT.

This sequence joins TRBV18 and TRBJ1-3; no clear D. The CDR3 is made up of 16 amino acids. V was cut by 6 bases and J by 0 bases, with 15 bases left in between. Germline V gene lookup returns CDR1 KGHSH and CDR2 LQKENI. CDR3 sequence reads: CASSPVPLSSGNTIYF. CDR3 coding DNA: TGTGCCAGCTCCCCAGTCCCCCTTTCCTCTGGAAACACCATATATTTT.

V gene TRBV7-2 combines with J gene TRBJ2-2, with 9 bases matching TRBD1. CDR3 length equals 16 residues. V gave up 0 bases and J gave up 6 bases; unmatched junction bases: 5. Germline V gives CDR1 SGHTA, CDR2 FQGNSA. This CDR3 reads CASSLAGDREAGELFF. CDR3 nucleotides: TGTGCCAGCAGCTTAGCTGGGGACAGGGAAGCCGGGGAGCTGTTTTTT.

The CDR3 DNA follows: TGTGCCAGCAGCTTGCGCAGATCCCTCCCCTACGAGCAGTACTTC. Its translation is CASSLRRSLPYEQYF. The chain combines TRBV5-6 with TRBJ2-7; D is uncertain. The CDR3 has 15 amino acids. Between the trimmed V and J ends, which lost 1 base and 2 bases, there was a span of 13 bases. Germline-derived CDR1 and CDR2 are SGHDT and YYEEEE.

V gene TRBV10-2 combines with J gene TRBJ2-5; a possible D gene is TRBD2 (6 bases). Looked up from germline, CDR1 is WSHSY and CDR2 is SAAADI. The CDR3 has 13 residues. With 0 bases removed from V and 6 bases from J, the gap between germline ends came to 8 bases. The CDR3 bases are TGCGCCAGCAGTGAGTCGCGGGGTCAGACCCAGTACTTC. Protein product: CASSESRGQTQYF.

The chain employs TRBV5-4 and TRBJ1-1; 7 bases align to TRBD1. This CDR3 comprises 14 residues. Germline assignment: CDR1 SGHNT and CDR2 YYREEE (reference sequence). Trimming cost V 3 bases and J 1 base; bases outside gene matches: 3. DNA of the CDR3: TGTGCCAGCAGCTGGGGACAGCCGAACACTGAAGCTTTCTTT. This codes for CASSWGQPNTEAFF.

This clone appeared once. The chain recombines TRBV5-4 with TRBJ2-7; 7 bases align to TRBD1. J gave up 0 bases and V 4 bases, and 16 bases lay outside the gene matches. CDR1 and CDR2 (germline): SGHNT, YYREEE (reference sequence). The CDR3 extends over 18 amino acids. This CDR3 reads CASSTPAEGARSSYEQYF. DNA for the CDR3: TGTGCCAGCAGCACCCCCGCTGAGGGGGCGCGGAGCTCCTACGAGCAGTACTTC.

The chain joins TRBV3-1 (or the pseudogene TRBV3-2) to TRBJ2-1; 9 nucleotides line up with TRBD1. Germline loops: CDR1 LGHDT, CDR2 YNNKEL (reference sequence). The CDR3 is 15 residues long. The J segment lost 6 bases and the V segment lost 7 bases, leaving 10 bases of the junction unmatched. The CDR3 spells CASNRSRQGGNEQFF. For the CDR3, the DNA is TGTGCCAGCAACCGAAGCAGACAGGGGGGCAATGAGCAGTTCTTC.

The chain combines TRBV27 with TRBJ1-1; D possibly corresponds to TRBD1 (6 bases). The CDR3 runs to 13 residues. Per the germline V gene, CDR1 is MNHEY and CDR2 is SMNVEV (reference sequence). V gave up 8 bases and J gave up 7 bases, with 17 bases separating them. CDR3 nucleotides: TGTGCCAGCTGGCGGGAGGGGGTGGGTGAAGCTTTCTTT. Residues: CASWREGVGEAFF.

The V gene is TRBV15, the J gene TRBJ2-7; no definite D call. The germline CDR1 and CDR2 sequences are LNHNV and YYDKDF (reference sequence). Trimming took 3 bases from V and 6 from J, leaving 12 bases between them. The CDR3 extends over 13 amino acids. The CDR3 nucleotides read TGTGCCACCAGCAGGCCCACCCCGGGCGAGCAGTACTTC. It translates to CATSRPTPGEQYF. Supplemented by reference TRBV15 and TRBJ2-7, the full variable domain reads DAMVIQNPRYQVTQFGKPVTLSCSQTLNHNVMYWYQQKSSQAPKLLFHYYDKDFNNEADTPDNFQSRRPNTSFCFLDIRSPGLGDTAMYLCATSRPTPGEQYFGPGTRLTVT.

The rearrangement uses TRBV5-1 and TRBJ2-5; no clear D gene. Germline V gives CDR1 SGHRS, CDR2 YFSETQ. The CDR3 consists of 15 residues. The germline V and J ends were trimmed by 3 bases and 1 base, with 13 bases remaining between them. DNA of the CDR3: TGCGCCAGCAGCTCCACCAGTGTTTCCCAAGAGACCCAGTACTTC. This codes for CASSSTSVSQETQYF.

The V and J genes are TRBV6-2 or TRBV6-3 and TRBJ1-1; no reliable D call. Germline CDR1 and CDR2: MNHEY and SVGEGT. The CDR3 spans 14 residues. Trimming took 1 base from V and 6 from J, leaving 12 bases between them. The CDR3: CASSYWQTRAEAFF. CDR3 nucleotides: TGTGCCAGCAGTTACTGGCAAACGAGGGCTGAAGCTTTCTTT.